The next 22 T cell receptor beta chains were all read from a single sample in a study of siplizumab effects on memory and regulatory T cells (dated by TCRdb to between 2017 and 2020). Cells from the mixed lymphocyte reactions were cocultured for less than seven days at 37 degrees C. The protocol used for the library was the immunoSEQ multiplex PCR assay. Imported from immuneACCESS, the table was reduced by TCRdb to in-frame sequences with V and J called. These copies leave out some clones; in studies compared against another copy, an unresolved V gene accounts for under half, and the cause of the remainder is not known. The sample has fewer than 20,000 clones on record, roughly 51% of them singletons. The leading ten clones occupy nearly 5% of the sample. Their target antigens are unknown. Sequencing was carried out using CFSE-low (dividing) CD4+ T cells sorted from an allogeneic mixed lymphocyte reaction. Receptor source: a human donor in good health; the cells came from an allogeneic mixed lymphocyte reaction.

This clone was recorded a few times. V gene TRBV5-1 combines with J gene TRBJ2-5; 12 bases match TRBD2. With V trimmed by 4 bases and J by 1 base, 5 bases remained unmatched. Germline loops: CDR1 SGHRS, CDR2 YFSETQ. This CDR3 region has 16 residues. The CDR3 region has the DNA TGCGCCAGCAGCAGGAGGACTAGCGGGGTCCAAGAGACCCAGTACTTC. Its translation: CASSRRTSGVQETQYF.

The chain employs TRBV7-2 and TRBJ2-1; TRBD2 matches 8 bases. This CDR3 has 15 residues. Unmatched junction bases numbered 5, after V lost 3 bases and J lost 4 bases. The germline V gene has CDR1 SGHTA and CDR2 FQGNSA. The CDR3 is CASSFSTGGYNEQFF. The CDR3 bases are TGTGCCAGCAGCTTTTCTACGGGGGGGTACAATGAGCAGTTCTTC.

The chain joins TRBV5-4 to TRBJ2-5; 12 nucleotides agree with TRBD2. The CDR3 runs 16 residues. V shed 3 bases and J 1 base; nucleotides not matched to a gene: 4. The germline gives CDR1 SGHNT, CDR2 YYREEE (reference sequence). CDR3 amino acids: CASSYRLAGAQETQYF. In DNA, the CDR3 is TGTGCCAGCAGCTATAGACTAGCGGGGGCCCAAGAGACCCAGTACTTC.

V gene TRBV27 combines with J gene TRBJ1-4; 7 positions agree with TRBD1. The CDR3 loop spans 14 amino acids. Germline lookup yields CDR1 MNHEY and CDR2 SMNVEV (reference sequence). V was pared by 6 bases and J by 13 bases, with 14 bases of the junction left unmatched. CDR3 in amino acids: CASSTPGSPGGLFF. Here the CDR3 DNA reads TGTGCCAGCAGCACCCCAGGGTCCCCAGGGGGACTGTTTTTT. The complete variable domain, with remaining parts taken from reference TRBV27 and TRBJ1-4, reads EAQVTQNPRYLITVTGKKLTVTCSQNMNHEYMSWYRQDPGLGLRQIYYSMNVEVTDKGDVPEGYKVSRKEKRNFPLILESPSPNQTSLYFCASSTPGSPGGLFFGSGTQLSVL.

This clone was detected once. The rearrangement uses TRBV5-1 and TRBJ2-1, with D perhaps matching TRBD2 (7 bases). Per germline, CDR1 SGHRS and CDR2 YFSETQ. The CDR3 has 14 amino acids. V was shortened by 7 bases and J by 7 bases, with 18 bases between the two germline ends. The CDR3 coding sequence is TGCGCCAGCTGGGGGGGCCCACCACTGAATGAGCAGTTCTTC. Its translation: CASWGGPPLNEQFF.

CDR3 DNA: TGTGCCAGCAGGGGGACAGGGGCCTTTTCACCCCTCCACTTT. Its translation: CASRGTGAFSPLHF. The V and J genes are TRBV6-5 and TRBJ1-6, with TRBD1 identical over 10 bases. The junction had 5 bases not matched to a gene; V was cut back by 6 bases and J by 9 bases. Germline CDR1 is MNHEY and CDR2 is SVGAGI. The CDR3 sequence is 14 residues long.

This clone came up a few times. This rearrangement joins TRBV12-1 to TRBJ1-5. TRBV12-1 is noted as a pseudogene. The CDR3 is made up of 9 amino acids. The DNA for the CDR3 is TGTGCCAGCAGCCAGCCCCAGCATTTT. Protein product: CASSQPQHF.

This chain connects TRBV7-2 to TRBJ1-1; 7 bases align to TRBD1. Losses at the gene ends were 5 bases for V and 4 bases for J; bases not matched to a gene: 7. The CDR3 has 14 residues. Per the germline V gene, CDR1 is SGHTA and CDR2 is FQGNSA. CDR3 bases: TGTGCCAGCAGCCTAAACAGGGGCTCCACTGAAGCTTTCTTT. Residues: CASSLNRGSTEAFF.

The chain carries TRBV7-3 and TRBJ1-1; D remains unclear. Trimming stripped 5 bases from V and 4 bases from J, with 11 bases between. Germline V gives CDR1 SGHTA, CDR2 FQGTGA. This CDR3 contains 13 residues. CDR3 sequence (DNA): TGTGCCAGCAGCGCCGAAGGGTCCACTGAAGCTTTCTTT. Its translation is CASSAEGSTEAFF.

A single count supports this clone. The V call is TRBV6-6, the J call TRBJ2-7; 7 bases are a match to TRBD1. Germline V gene lookup returns CDR1 MNHNY and CDR2 SVGAGI (reference sequence). V shed 5 bases, J shed 1 base, and the junction held 8 bases outside the gene matches. The CDR3 runs 15 residues. The CDR3 bases are TGTGCCAGCAGTCGTGGGACAGCAAATTCCTACGAGCAGTACTTC. This sequence encodes CASSRGTANSYEQYF.

This clone occurred a few times. The chain is built from TRBV6-6 and TRBJ1-5; 7 nucleotides match TRBD1. Germline V gene data show CDR1 as MNHNY and CDR2 as SVGAGI (reference sequence). V shed 0 bases and J 2 bases; nucleotides not matched to a gene: 1. The CDR3 has 15 amino acids. The CDR3 is CASSYSTGRNQPQHF. CDR3 DNA: TGTGCCAGCAGTTACTCGACAGGGCGCAATCAGCCCCAGCATTTT.

This clone was found a few times. The rearrangement joins TRBV28 to TRBJ1-2; D is unresolved. V shed 2 bases and J shed 6 bases, with 7 bases lying between them. The CDR3 is 12 amino acids. Germline CDR1 is MDHEN and CDR2 is SYDVKM. The CDR3 spells CASSLPPDGYTF. DNA of the CDR3: TGTGCCAGCAGTTTACCCCCAGATGGCTACACCTTC.

A few counts support this clone. V and J are TRBV5-1 and TRBJ2-3; 9 positions agree with TRBD2. Per germline, CDR1 SGHRS and CDR2 YFSETQ. This CDR3 spans 16 amino acids. V shed 0 bases, J shed 2 bases, and the junction held 4 bases outside the gene matches. Here the CDR3 DNA reads TGCGCCAGCAGCTTGGCAGCGGGGGGTTCCACAGATACGCAGTATTTT. Protein: CASSLAAGGSTDTQYF.

V is TRBV7-2 and J is TRBJ1-6; 7 bases line up with TRBD1. Germline loops: CDR1 SGHTA, CDR2 FQGNSA. This CDR3 has 15 amino acids. Trimming at V came to 2 bases and at J to 5 bases, leaving 3 bases not matched to a gene. CDR3 DNA sequence: TGTGCCAGCAGCTTACTGGGACAGAATAATTCACCCCTCCACTTT. This translates into CASSLLGQNNSPLHF.

This clone was seen a handful of times. The chain couples TRBV28 to TRBJ2-3; 11 positions agree with TRBD2. Germline V gene sequence: CDR1 MDHEN, CDR2 SYDVKM. V dropped 5 bases and J dropped 5; count of bases not matched to a gene: 6. The CDR3 is made up of 15 amino acids. This CDR3 reads CASSHSGGAVDTQYF. In nucleotides, the CDR3 is TGTGCCAGCAGTCATAGCGGGGGGGCCGTAGATACGCAGTATTTT. Full variable domain (remainder filled in from reference TRBV28 and TRBJ2-3): DVKVTQSSRYLVKRTGEKVFLECVQDMDHENMFWYRQDPGLGLRLIYFSYDVKMKEKGDIPEGYSVSREKKERFSLILESASTNQTSMYLCASSHSGGAVDTQYFGPGTRLTVL.

The gene calls are TRBV7-2 and TRBJ2-7; D unclear. CDR1 and CDR2 (germline): SGHTA, FQGNSA. CDR3 length equals 15 residues. With 6 bases removed from V and 4 bases from J, the gap between germline ends came to 19 bases. CDR3 bases: TGTGCCAGCAGAACGAGAACTGGCCCCGGTTACGAGCAGTACTTC. Translated: CASRTRTGPGYEQYF.

J is TRBJ2-5 and V is TRBV5-6; a possible D gene is TRBD2 (7 bases). Germline assignment: CDR1 SGHDT and CDR2 YYEEEE. V lost 4 bases and J 5 bases, leaving 21 bases between the germline ends. The CDR3 runs to 16 residues. The CDR3 here is CASSPLRGGRGETQYF. CDR3 sequence (DNA): TGTGCCAGCAGCCCGTTAAGGGGGGGCCGCGGGGAGACCCAGTACTTC.

The rearrangement uses TRBV5-1 and TRBJ2-2, with D unresolved. Trimming took 4 bases from V and 1 from J, leaving 8 bases between them. From germline, CDR1 is SGHRS and CDR2 YFSETQ. This CDR3 region has 14 residues. The CDR3 here is CASSRDLNTGELFF. The CDR3 DNA is TGCGCCAGCAGCAGGGATTTGAACACCGGGGAGCTGTTTTTT.

The chain joins TRBV18 to TRBJ2-1; D might be TRBD1 or TRBD2, each matching 5 bases. The CDR3 is made up of 17 amino acids. V gave up 3 bases and J gave up 0 bases, with 15 bases separating them. The germline V gene encodes CDR1 KGHSH and CDR2 LQKENI. The chain's CDR3 is CASSPLLGESSYNEQFF. CDR3 nucleotides: TGTGCCAGCTCACCCCTTTTGGGGGAGAGCTCCTACAATGAGCAGTTCTTC.

Only a few counts were recorded for this clone. The rearrangement uses TRBV6-1 and TRBJ1-6; D is possibly TRBD1 (6 bases). Germline CDR1 and CDR2: MNHNS and SASEGT. The CDR3 has 13 residues. Trimming took off 6 bases at V and 10 bases at J, with 13 bases between the two ends. The CDR3 region is CASSASGDSPLHF. DNA for the CDR3: TGTGCCAGCAGCGCATCAGGGGACTCACCCCTCCACTTT.

In its sample, this clone was seen a few times. The chain links TRBV5-1 to TRBJ2-7; D is unresolved. The CDR3 consists of 14 residues. Trimming stripped 0 bases from V and 6 bases from J, with 13 bases between. CDR1 is SGHRS and CDR2 is YFSETQ in the germline V gene. In DNA form, the CDR3 reads TGCGCCAGCAGCTTGGCCGTACAGCCTTCCGAGCAGTACTTC. Its protein is CASSLAVQPSEQYF.

The V call is TRBV2, the J call TRBJ1-5, with D unclear. V was cut by 4 bases and J by 0 bases, with 7 bases left in between. The CDR3 has 14 residues. Germline assignment: CDR1 SNHLY and CDR2 FYNNEI. The CDR3, as DNA: TGTGCCAGCAGTGCTCAGTATAGCAATCAGCCCCAGCATTTT. Encoded protein: CASSAQYSNQPQHF.